This T cell receptor beta chain derives from a study of cytomegalovirus exposure and HLA in healthy donors. Whole-study findings and limits: Reported results showed that the classifier diagnosed cytomegalovirus status with high specificity and sensitivity.

A note on this clone: Antigen specificity is unknown. One junction end disagrees with the germline gene, perhaps due to a read error.

This PCR relied on a set of 60 Vbeta primers and 13 Jbeta primers. Produced via immunoSEQ multiplex PCR; TCRdb's table is partial and in-frame only. The repertoire holds approximately 120,000 clones, with around 70% as singletons. Germline V gives CDR1 GTSNPN, CDR2 SVGIG (reference sequence). The CDR3 runs 14 residues. Input material: PBMCs. This rearrangement joins TRBV30 to TRBJ1-6, with 8 bases lining up with TRBD1. The TCR sequence derives from an older woman in good health and CMV-seropositive. The chain's CDR3 is CSLRLQGAGSPLHF. In nucleotides, the CDR3 is TGCTCCCTAAGGCTTCAGGGGGCTGGGTCACCCCTCCACTTT.